This TCR beta chain appears in the sequencing data of a study of blood T cell repertoires in COVID-19. Study context: Specimens from acute and convalescent COVID-19 originated in the United States, Italy and Spain. From T cells, B-cell-depleted T cells, or PBMCs came the material, which was cDNA or gDNA.

In the authors' methods: Reference gene primer amplification gave nucleated cell count estimates. Sequencing was performed with immunoSEQ multiplex PCR; in TCRdb, only in-frame clones are kept and a portion is missing. The V and J calls and the clone size are those of that table, but D and trimming were determined from the DNA. The sample comprises 170,000 or so clones, more than 90% of which are singletons, and approximately 0.5% rests with the top ten. The germline V gene encodes CDR1 MDHEN and CDR2 SYDVKM. Trimming shortened V by 3 bases and J by 7 bases, and 13 bases separated the two germline ends. CDR3 length equals 15 residues.

This TCR was sampled from a man in his forties or fifties with acute or convalescent COVID-19. J is TRBJ1-6 and V is TRBV28, with D hard to call. The specimen was peripheral blood. CDR3 DNA: TGTGCCAGCAGTTTCTCTCTCAGAAAGAATTCACCCCTCCACTTT. This codes for CASSFSLRKNSPLHF.